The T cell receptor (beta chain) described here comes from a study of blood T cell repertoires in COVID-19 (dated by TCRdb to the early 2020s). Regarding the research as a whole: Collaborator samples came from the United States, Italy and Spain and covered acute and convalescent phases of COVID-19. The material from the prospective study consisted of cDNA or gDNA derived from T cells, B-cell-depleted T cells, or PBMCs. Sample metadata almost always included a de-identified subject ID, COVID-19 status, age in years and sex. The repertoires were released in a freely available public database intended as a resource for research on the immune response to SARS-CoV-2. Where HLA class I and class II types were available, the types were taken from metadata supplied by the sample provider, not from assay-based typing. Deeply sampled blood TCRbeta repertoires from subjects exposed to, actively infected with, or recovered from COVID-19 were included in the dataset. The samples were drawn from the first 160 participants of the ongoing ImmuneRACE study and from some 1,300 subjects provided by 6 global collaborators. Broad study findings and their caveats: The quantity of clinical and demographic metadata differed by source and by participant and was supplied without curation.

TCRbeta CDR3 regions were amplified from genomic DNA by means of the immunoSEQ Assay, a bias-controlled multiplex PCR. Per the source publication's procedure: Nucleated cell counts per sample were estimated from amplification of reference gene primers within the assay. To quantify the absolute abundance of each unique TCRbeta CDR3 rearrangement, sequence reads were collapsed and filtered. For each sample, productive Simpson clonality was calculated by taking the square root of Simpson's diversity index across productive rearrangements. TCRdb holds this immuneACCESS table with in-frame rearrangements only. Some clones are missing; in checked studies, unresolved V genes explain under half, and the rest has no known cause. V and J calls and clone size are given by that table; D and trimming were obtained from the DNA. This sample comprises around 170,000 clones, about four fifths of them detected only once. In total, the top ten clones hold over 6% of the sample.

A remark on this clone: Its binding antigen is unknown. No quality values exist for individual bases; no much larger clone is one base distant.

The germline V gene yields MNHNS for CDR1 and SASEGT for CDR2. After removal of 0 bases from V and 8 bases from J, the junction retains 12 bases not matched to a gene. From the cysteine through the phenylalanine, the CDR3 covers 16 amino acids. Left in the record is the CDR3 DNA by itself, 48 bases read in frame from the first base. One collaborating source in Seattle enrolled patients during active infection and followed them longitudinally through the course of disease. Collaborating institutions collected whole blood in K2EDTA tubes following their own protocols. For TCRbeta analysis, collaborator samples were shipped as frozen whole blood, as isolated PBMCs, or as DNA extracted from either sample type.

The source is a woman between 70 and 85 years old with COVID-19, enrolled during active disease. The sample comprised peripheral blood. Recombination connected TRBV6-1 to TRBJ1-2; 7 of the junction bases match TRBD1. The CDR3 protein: CASSEAGRQGPGGYTF. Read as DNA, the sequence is TGTGCCAGCAGTGAAGCAGGACGACAGGGACCGGGCGGCTACACCTTC.